Detailed here is one TCR beta chain. Antigen unknown. A junction end diverges from the germline sequence, so it may reflect a read error. The CDR3 runs 15 residues. Per germline, CDR1 LGHDT and CDR2 YNNKEL (reference sequence). TCR beta CDR3 regions were amplified from RNA. The HTBI primer set served for first-round RT-PCR of the TCR CDR3. In TCRdb, the multiplex PCR reads were re-called with MiXCR into one record per CDR3 protein. Of fewer than 250,000 distinct CDR3 sequences listed, approximately 17% are singletons. This sample was included in a study of T cells in Graves' hyperthyroidism and ophthalmopathy. At the level of the study: Peripheral blood was acquired at first diagnosis, ahead of any therapy whatsoever. Whole-study findings and limits: Ophthalmopathy was predicted by the model a median of roughly 6.6 months ahead of onset. Ophthalmopathy cases were set apart from stable hyperthyroidism by a 13 V-J model.

With a duration under 2 months, the hyperthyroidism was newly diagnosed in patients aged 18 to 65. The J gene is TRBJ1-2, the V gene TRBV3-1, with no clear D. This clonotype originated in a man aged 50-60 years with Graves' hyperthyroidism. The sequenced sample was blood. CDR3 nucleotide sequence: TGCGCCAGCAGCCAAGCAGGCCTCCACGGGGATGGCTACACCTTC. Its translation is CASSQAGLHGDGYTF.